This T cell receptor (beta chain) was retrieved from a study of blood T cell repertoires in COVID-19. Looking at the study overall: The United States, Italy and Spain supplied acute and convalescent COVID-19 samples. PBMCs, B-cell-depleted T cells, or T cells were the source of the cDNA or gDNA that made up the material.

This CDR3 region has 14 residues. Germline assignment: CDR1 SQVTM and CDR2 ANQGSEA. Between the trimmed V and J ends, which lost 2 bases and 0 bases, there was a span of 8 bases. Study processing details: Nucleated cell counts were estimated from reference gene primer amplification. Sequencing was performed with immunoSEQ multiplex PCR; in TCRdb, only in-frame clones are kept and a portion is missing. Clonal size and the V and J genes are those of that table, whereas D and trimming came from the DNA. The sample has approximately 140,000 clones, over 75% seen once. The origin of this receptor is a man in his forties with active or convalescent COVID-19. Sequencing used peripheral blood. The rearrangement uses TRBV29-1 and TRBJ1-5; a possible D gene is TRBD1 (5 bases). The CDR3 sequence: CSVEWGDSNQPQHF. The CDR3 nucleotides read TGCAGCGTTGAATGGGGCGATAGCAATCAGCCCCAGCATTTT.